A selection of T cell receptor beta chains follows, all from one sample in a study of cytomegalovirus exposure and HLA in healthy donors. Libraries were prepared by immunoSEQ multiplex PCR; TCRdb keeps only in-frame clonotypes and omits some of them. Found here are about 49,000 clones, around 94% of them singletons; the top ten hold about 1.5%. Material: PBMCs. These receptors were collected from a man younger than 30 in good health and CMV-seronegative. Each CDR3 is given with its conserved first and last residue. The order of the fields is J gene, D gene, V gene, clone size, CDR3 protein, CDR3 DNA. A D gene is named only where the DNA matches it firmly. Only some rows state a clone size, as once, few, many or a class for expanded clones.

j_call: TRBJ2-5; d_call: TRBD2; v_call: TRBV10-2; clone_size: few; cdr3_aa: CASSYGLGSSETQYF; cdr3_nt: TGCGCCAGCAGTTACGGACTAGGTAGCAGCGAGACCCAGTACTTC
j_call: TRBJ2-3; d_call: TRBD2; v_call: TRBV28; clone_size: -; cdr3_aa: CASSTSGTSTDTQYF; cdr3_nt: TGTGCCAGCAGTACTAGCGGAACTAGCACAGATACGCAGTATTTT
j_call: TRBJ2-2; d_call: TRBD1; v_call: TRBV15; clone_size: few; cdr3_aa: CATSRGDRETGELFF; cdr3_nt: TGTGCCACCAGCAGGGGGGACAGAGAGACCGGGGAGCTGTTTTTT
j_call: TRBJ2-7; d_call: -; v_call: TRBV12-5; clone_size: -; cdr3_aa: CASVLGGSYEQYF; cdr3_nt: TGTGCTAGTGTCCTCGGGGGCTCCTACGAGCAGTACTTC
j_call: TRBJ1-1; d_call: -; v_call: TRBV2; clone_size: -; cdr3_aa: CASRGERGTEAFF; cdr3_nt: TGTGCCAGCAGAGGCGAAAGAGGCACTGAAGCTTTCTTT
j_call: TRBJ2-7; d_call: TRBD2; v_call: TRBV29-1; clone_size: -; cdr3_aa: CSVEDAGTSGYEQYF; cdr3_nt: TGCAGCGTTGAAGATGCGGGGACTAGCGGGTACGAGCAGTACTTC
j_call: TRBJ2-7; d_call: TRBD2; v_call: TRBV9; clone_size: -; cdr3_aa: CASSVGSERGAYEQYF; cdr3_nt: TGTGCCAGCAGCGTAGGGTCGGAGCGGGGTGCCTACGAGCAGTACTTC
j_call: TRBJ2-7; d_call: TRBD2; v_call: TRBV19; clone_size: -; cdr3_aa: CASRTKALAGPYEQYF; cdr3_nt: TGTGCCAGTAGAACTAAGGCACTAGCGGGTCCCTACGAGCAGTACTTC
j_call: TRBJ1-1; d_call: -; v_call: TRBV7-3; clone_size: once; cdr3_aa: CASSLTGGSNTEAFF; cdr3_nt: TGTGCCAGCAGCTTAACCGGGGGGTCGAACACTGAAGCTTTCTTT
j_call: TRBJ2-2; d_call: TRBD1; v_call: TRBV7-9; clone_size: -; cdr3_aa: CASSWEVLPGGLSGELFF; cdr3_nt: TGTGCCAGCAGCTGGGAAGTGTTGCCAGGGGGCTTGTCCGGGGAGCTGTTTTTT